The count of the clone carrying this TCR beta chain is one. Its antigen is not identified. Repertoires were generated with immunoSEQ multiplex PCR, while TCRdb's copy carries only in-frame clones and drops some. The sample includes around 100,000 clones, 91% of them seen just once. The data belong to a study of siplizumab effects on memory and regulatory T cells. Study-wide results and limits: Suppressive activity of Tregs proliferating in siplizumab cultures remained unconfirmed. Naive T cells were seen as more diverse than memory cells and as major alloresponse contributors.

V lost 5 bases and J 7 bases, leaving 11 bases between the germline ends. The CDR3 is 13 residues long. The germline gives CDR1 SGHAT, CDR2 FQNNGV. This receptor was taken from a human donor in good health. V is TRBV11-2 and J is TRBJ2-2; no definite D call. Sequenced sample: CD4+ T cells sorted from blood. CDR3 nucleotide sequence: TGTGCCAGCAGCCCCTGGCGGAGCGGGGAGCTGTTTTTT. Amino acids: CASSPWRSGELFF.